Detailed here is one TCR beta chain. Its target is not known. The data stem from a study of CD8+ T cells in alopecia areata. In the study overall: Tofacitinib administration to treated patients was oral, at 5 to 10 mg twice daily. Study-wide findings and caveats: Mouse data revealed clearer TCR sharing than patient data did, a gap possibly tied to HLA. Tofacitinib delivered significant drops in scalp clonality and in expanded CD8+ clones among the top 100.

Treatment noted: oral pan-JAK inhibitor, 5-10 mg twice daily. Researchers gathered lesional scalp punch biopsies and peripheral blood from patients with alopecia areata. CDR1 and CDR2 (germline): GTSNPN, SVGIG (reference sequence). The CDR3 covers 13 residues. With 1 base removed from V and 7 bases from J, the gap between germline ends came to 13 bases. Sequencing used cDNA as its template, made by extracting RNA and reverse transcribing it. Some clones are missing from TCRdb's copy, which holds only in-frame ones; the method was immunoSEQ multiplex PCR. This table has under 300,000 clones, roughly 60% appearing once.

The receptor comes from a human donor with alopecia areata. The specimen was CD4+ T cells sorted from blood, collected around week 52, from a patient treated with tofacitinib. This rearrangement joins TRBV30 to TRBJ2-5, with D unclear. CDR3 sequence reads: CAWSAIGKGTQYF. In DNA, the CDR3 is TGTGCCTGGAGTGCGATTGGGAAAGGGACCCAGTACTTC.